These T cell receptor beta chains were read from a single sample in a study of T cells in Graves' hyperthyroidism and ophthalmopathy. TCRdb ran MiXCR on the multiplex PCR reads and lists one entry per CDR3 protein. The sample consists of nearly 600,000 distinct CDR3 sequences, 12% to 15% of them appearing once. Sequencing input: blood. These receptors originate from a woman aged 18-29 years with Graves' ophthalmopathy. Both conserved end residues are trimmed from each CDR3.

v_gene,CDR3aa
TRBV7-9,ASSSSTGAGEKLF
TRBV25-1,ASTTGVRNTIY
TRBV6-5,ASSHPISGTRYGYT
TRBV30,AWAQGALGETQY
TRBV5-1,ASSLGAQRLSYNEQF
TRBV30,AWSGSRRGSPEAF
TRBV5-1,ASRVQAATNEKLF
TRBV2,ATGQGLGFDEQF
TRBV20-1,SARDPSGAPYEQY
TRBV5-5,ASSLEGKNTGELF
TRBV28,ASSSPSGRAGNEQF
TRBV5-1,ASSLTGRWETQY
TRBV12-3/TRBV12-4,ASSPGLGLETDTQY
TRBV9,ASNPSGTAYNEQF
TRBV30,AWNRGSSYEQY
TRBV25-1,ASKETSEFNEQY
TRBV4-1,ASSQDVREGYGYT
TRBV6-7,ASETSGRGRETQY
TRBV14,ASSQVPGTEQY
TRBV5-1,ASSPTPANSYEQY